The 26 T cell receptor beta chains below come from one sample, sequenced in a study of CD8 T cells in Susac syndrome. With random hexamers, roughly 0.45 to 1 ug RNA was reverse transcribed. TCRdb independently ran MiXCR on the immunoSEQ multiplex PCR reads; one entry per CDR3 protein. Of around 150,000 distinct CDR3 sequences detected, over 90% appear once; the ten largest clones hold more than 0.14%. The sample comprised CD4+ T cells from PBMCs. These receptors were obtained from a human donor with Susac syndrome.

The CDR3 reads CSAQLGQNEQFF. The DNA of the CDR3 is TGCAGTGCCCAATTAGGACAGAATGAGCAGTTCTTC. V and J are TRBV20-1 and TRBJ2-1; TRBD1 might be the D (6 bases). V was trimmed by 6 bases and J by 7 bases, leaving 13 bases between them. Germline CDR1 is DFQATT and CDR2 is SNEGSKA (reference sequence). The CDR3 has 12 amino acids.

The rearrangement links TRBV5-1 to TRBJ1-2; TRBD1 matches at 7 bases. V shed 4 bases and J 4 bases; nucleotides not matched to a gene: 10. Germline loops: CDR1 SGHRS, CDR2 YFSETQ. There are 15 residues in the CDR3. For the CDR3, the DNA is TGCGCCAGCAGCCCGGGGGACAGCCAAAGCTATGGCTACACCTTC. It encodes CASSPGDSQSYGYTF.

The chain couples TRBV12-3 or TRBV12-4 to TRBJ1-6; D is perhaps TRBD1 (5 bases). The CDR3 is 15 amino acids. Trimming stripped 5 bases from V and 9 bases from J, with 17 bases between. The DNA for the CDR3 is TGTGCCAGCAGTCCCCCGGCGGGGGGAACTTCACCCCTCCACTTT. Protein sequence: CASSPPAGGTSPLHF.

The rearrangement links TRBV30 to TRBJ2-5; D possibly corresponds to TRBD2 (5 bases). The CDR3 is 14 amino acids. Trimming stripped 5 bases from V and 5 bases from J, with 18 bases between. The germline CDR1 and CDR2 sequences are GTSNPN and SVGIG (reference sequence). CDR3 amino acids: CAWGEGAPGETQYF. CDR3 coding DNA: TGTGCCTGGGGAGAGGGAGCACCGGGGGAGACCCAGTACTTC.

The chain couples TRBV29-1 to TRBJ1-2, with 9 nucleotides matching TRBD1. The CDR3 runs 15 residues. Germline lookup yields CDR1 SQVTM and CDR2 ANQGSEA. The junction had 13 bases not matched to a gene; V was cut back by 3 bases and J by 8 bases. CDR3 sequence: CSVEDPNRGLWGYTF. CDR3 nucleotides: TGCAGCGTTGAGGACCCCAACAGGGGGCTCTGGGGCTACACCTTC. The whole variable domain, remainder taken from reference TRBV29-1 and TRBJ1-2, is SAVISQKPSRDICQRGTSLTIQCQVDSQVTMMFWYRQQPGQSLTLIATANQGSEATYESGFVIDKFPISRPNLTFSTLTVSNMSPEDSSIYLCSVEDPNRGLWGYTFGSGTRLTVV.

In nucleotides, the CDR3 is TGCGCCAGCAGCCAAAGACTAGCGGAGAGGAGGGGCTACGAGCAGTACTTC. It encodes CASSQRLAERRGYEQYF. The J gene is TRBJ2-7, the V gene TRBV4-1; 9 positions agree with TRBD2. The V segment lost 2 bases and the J segment 3 bases; nucleotides outside the gene matches: 11. Germline V gene lookup returns CDR1 MGHRA and CDR2 YSYEKL. The CDR3 consists of 17 residues.

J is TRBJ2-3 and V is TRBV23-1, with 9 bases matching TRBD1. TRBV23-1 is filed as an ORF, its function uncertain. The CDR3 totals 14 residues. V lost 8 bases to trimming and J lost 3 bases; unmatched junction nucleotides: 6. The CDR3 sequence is CASGPGQGTDTQYF. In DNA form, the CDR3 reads TGCGCCAGCGGACCGGGACAGGGAACAGATACGCAGTATTTT.

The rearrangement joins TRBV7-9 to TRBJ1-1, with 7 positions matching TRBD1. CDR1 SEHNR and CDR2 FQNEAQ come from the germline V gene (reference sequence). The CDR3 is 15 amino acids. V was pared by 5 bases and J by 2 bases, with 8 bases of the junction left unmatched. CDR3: CASSPPGQLNTEAFF. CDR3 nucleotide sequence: TGTGCCAGCAGCCCACCGGGACAGCTTAACACTGAAGCTTTCTTT.

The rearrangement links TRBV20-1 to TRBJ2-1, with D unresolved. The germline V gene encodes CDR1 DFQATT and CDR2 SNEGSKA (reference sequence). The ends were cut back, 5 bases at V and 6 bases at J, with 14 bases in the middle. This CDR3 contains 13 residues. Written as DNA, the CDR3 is TGCAGTGCTCCCCAATACTTAGTCAATGAGCAGTTCTTC. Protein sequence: CSAPQYLVNEQFF.

The CDR3 sequence is CSASYSGGVITGELFF. DNA of the CDR3: TGCAGTGCTAGTTATAGCGGGGGGGTAATCACCGGGGAGCTGTTTTTT. The chain couples TRBV20-1 to TRBJ2-2; 11 nucleotides match TRBD2. The V gene's germline CDR1 is DFQATT and CDR2 SNEGSKA (reference sequence). This CDR3 is 16 amino acids long. The V and J ends lost 3 bases and 4 bases, in that order; junction bases with no gene match: 7.

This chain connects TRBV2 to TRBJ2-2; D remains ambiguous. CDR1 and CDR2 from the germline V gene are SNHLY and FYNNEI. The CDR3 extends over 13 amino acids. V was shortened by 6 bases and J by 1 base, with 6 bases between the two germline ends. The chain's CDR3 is CASSTQNTGELFF. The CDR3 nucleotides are TGTGCCAGCAGCACTCAGAACACCGGGGAGCTGTTTTTT.

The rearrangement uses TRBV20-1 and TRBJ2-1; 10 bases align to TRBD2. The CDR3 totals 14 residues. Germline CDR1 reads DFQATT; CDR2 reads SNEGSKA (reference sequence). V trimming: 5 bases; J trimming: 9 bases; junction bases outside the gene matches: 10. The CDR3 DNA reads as TGCAGTGCTCTTAACAGCGGGGGGGCGGGTGAGCAGTTCTTC. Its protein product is CSALNSGGAGEQFF.

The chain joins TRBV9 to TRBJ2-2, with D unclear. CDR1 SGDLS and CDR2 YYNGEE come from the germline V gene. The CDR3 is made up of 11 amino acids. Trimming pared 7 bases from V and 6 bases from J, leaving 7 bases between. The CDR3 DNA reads TGTGCCAGCGGAGCGTCCGGGGAGCTGTTTTTT. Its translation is CASGASGELFF.

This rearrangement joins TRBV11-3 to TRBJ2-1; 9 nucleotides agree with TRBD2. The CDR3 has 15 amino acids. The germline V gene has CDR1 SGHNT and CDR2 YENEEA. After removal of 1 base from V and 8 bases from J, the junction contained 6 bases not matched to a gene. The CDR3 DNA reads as TGTGCCAGCAGCTTAGGCGGGAGGGAACGGGATGAGCAGTTCTTC. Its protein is CASSLGGRERDEQFF. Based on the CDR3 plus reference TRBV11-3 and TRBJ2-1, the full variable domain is EAGVVQSPRYKIIEKKQPVAFWCNPISGHNTLYWYLQNLGQGPELLIRYENEEAVDDSQLPKDRFSAERLKGVDSTLKIQPAELGDSAVYLCASSLGGRERDEQFFGPGTRLTVL.

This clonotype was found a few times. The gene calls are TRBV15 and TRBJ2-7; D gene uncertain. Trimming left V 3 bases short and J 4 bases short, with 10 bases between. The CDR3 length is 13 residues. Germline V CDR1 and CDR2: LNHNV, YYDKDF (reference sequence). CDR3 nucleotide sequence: TGTGCCACCAGCAGGAAGGTGGTATACGAGCAGTACTTC. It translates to CATSRKVVYEQYF. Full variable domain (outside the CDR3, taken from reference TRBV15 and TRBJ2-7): DAMVIQNPRYQVTQFGKPVTLSCSQTLNHNVMYWYQQKSSQAPKLLFHYYDKDFNNEADTPDNFQSRRPNTSFCFLDIRSPGLGDTAMYLCATSRKVVYEQYFGPGTRLTVT.

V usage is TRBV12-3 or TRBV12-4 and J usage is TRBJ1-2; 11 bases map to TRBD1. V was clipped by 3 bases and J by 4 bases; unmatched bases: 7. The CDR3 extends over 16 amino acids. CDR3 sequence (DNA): TGTGCCAGCAGTTTTGGGACAGGGGGTAGTAGCTATGGCTACACCTTC. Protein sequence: CASSFGTGGSSYGYTF.

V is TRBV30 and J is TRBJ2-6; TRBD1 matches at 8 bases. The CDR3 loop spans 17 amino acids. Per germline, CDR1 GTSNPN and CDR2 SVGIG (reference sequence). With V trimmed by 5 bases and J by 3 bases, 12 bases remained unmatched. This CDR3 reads CAWVGQALSFGANVLTF. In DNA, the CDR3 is TGTGCCTGGGTGGGACAGGCGCTCTCTTTTGGGGCCAACGTCCTGACTTTC.

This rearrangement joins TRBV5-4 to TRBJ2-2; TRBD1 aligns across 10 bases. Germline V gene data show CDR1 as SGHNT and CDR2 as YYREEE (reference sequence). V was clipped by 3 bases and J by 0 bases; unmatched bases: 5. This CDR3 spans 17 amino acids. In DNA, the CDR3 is TGTGCCAGCAGCTCGGGACAGGGGCGAACGAACACCGGGGAGCTGTTTTTT. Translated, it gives CASSSGQGRTNTGELFF. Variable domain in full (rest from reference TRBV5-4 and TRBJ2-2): ETGVTQSPTHLIKTRGQQVTLRCSSQSGHNTVSWYQQALGQGPQFIFQYYREEENGRGNFPPRFSGLQFPNYSSELNVNALELDDSALYLCASSSGQGRTNTGELFFGEGSRLTVL.

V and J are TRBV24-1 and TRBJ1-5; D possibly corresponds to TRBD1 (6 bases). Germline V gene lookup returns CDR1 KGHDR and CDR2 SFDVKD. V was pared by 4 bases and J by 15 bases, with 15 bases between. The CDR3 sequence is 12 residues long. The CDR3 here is CATSETGTPVHF. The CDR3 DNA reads TGTGCCACCAGTGAGACCGGGACACCCGTGCATTTT.

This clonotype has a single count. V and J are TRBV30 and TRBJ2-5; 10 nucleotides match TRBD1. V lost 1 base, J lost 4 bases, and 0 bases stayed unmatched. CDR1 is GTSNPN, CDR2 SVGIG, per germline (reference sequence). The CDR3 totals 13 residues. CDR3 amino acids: CAWSGDRGETQYF. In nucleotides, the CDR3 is TGTGCCTGGAGTGGGGACAGGGGAGAGACCCAGTACTTC.

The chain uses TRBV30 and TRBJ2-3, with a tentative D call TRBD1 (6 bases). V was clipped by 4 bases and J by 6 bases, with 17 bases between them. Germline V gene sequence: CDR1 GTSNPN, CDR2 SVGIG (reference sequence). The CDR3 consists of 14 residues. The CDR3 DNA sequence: TGTGCCTGGATGACGAGGGGGTTTGCGGATACGCAGTATTTT. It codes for CAWMTRGFADTQYF.

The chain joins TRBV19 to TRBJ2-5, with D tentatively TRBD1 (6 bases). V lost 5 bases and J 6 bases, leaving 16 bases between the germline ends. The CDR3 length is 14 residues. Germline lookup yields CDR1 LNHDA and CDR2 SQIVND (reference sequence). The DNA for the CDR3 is TGTGCCAGTAGTTCCCCGACAGGTAGTAAGACCCAGTACTTC. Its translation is CASSSPTGSKTQYF.

CDR3 bases: TGCAGTGCGTTGGACAGGGGAAGCTCTGGAAACACCATATATTTT. Its translation is CSALDRGSSGNTIYF. The chain recombines TRBV20-1 with TRBJ1-3; 9 bases match TRBD1. The CDR3 loop spans 15 amino acids. Losses at the gene ends were 6 bases for V and 0 bases for J; bases not matched to a gene: 6. Germline assignment: CDR1 DFQATT and CDR2 SNEGSKA (reference sequence).

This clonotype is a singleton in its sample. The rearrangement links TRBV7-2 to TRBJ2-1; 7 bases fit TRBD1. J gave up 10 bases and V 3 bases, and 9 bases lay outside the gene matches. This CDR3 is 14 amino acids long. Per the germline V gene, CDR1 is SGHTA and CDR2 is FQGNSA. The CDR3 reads CASSFLDRVGEQFF. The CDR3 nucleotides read TGTGCCAGCAGCTTTCTAGACAGGGTCGGCGAGCAGTTCTTC.

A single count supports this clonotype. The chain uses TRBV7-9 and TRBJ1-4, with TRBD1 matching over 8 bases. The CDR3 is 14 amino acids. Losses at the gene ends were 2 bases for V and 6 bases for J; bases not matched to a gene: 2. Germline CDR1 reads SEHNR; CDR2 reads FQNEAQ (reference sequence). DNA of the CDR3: TGTGCCAGCAGCTTAAGGACAGGGTATGAAAAACTGTTTTTT. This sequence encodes CASSLRTGYEKLFF.

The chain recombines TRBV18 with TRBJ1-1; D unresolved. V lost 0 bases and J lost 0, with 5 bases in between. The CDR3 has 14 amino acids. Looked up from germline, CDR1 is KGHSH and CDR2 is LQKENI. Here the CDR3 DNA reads TGTGCCAGCTCACCACCGACGCTGAACACTGAAGCTTTCTTT. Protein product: CASSPPTLNTEAFF.